The clone carrying this T cell receptor beta chain has a single count. Its antigen is unidentified. This entry is derived from a study of T cell responses to AZD1222 COVID-19 vaccine. General study points: Spike-specific TCRs gained breadth and depth after people received two AZD1222 doses. Unmutated variant regions are reportedly the target of nearly half of TCRs that are spike-specific. Vaccine-related CD4 TCRs covered spike, predominating at 160-218 and 743-854. Repertoires were obtained only post-peak T cell response.

The ends lost 0 bases at V and 4 bases at J; junction bases unmatched: 9. Germline CDR1 reads SGHVS; CDR2 reads FQNEAQ. This CDR3 spans 17 amino acids. The protocol was immunoSEQ multiplex PCR, while the TCRdb copy is restricted to in-frame clones and leaves out a portion. The sample contains tens of thousands of clones, 88% of which appear only once. This sequence joins TRBV7-8 and TRBJ1-5, with 7 bases lining up with TRBD1. The TCR sequence derives from an adult in good health. The starting material was peripheral blood, obtained on day 0 of MenACWY control vaccination. This CDR3 reads CASSLASRQTGNQPQHF. In DNA form, the CDR3 reads TGTGCCAGCAGCTTAGCGTCGCGACAGACAGGGAATCAGCCCCAGCATTTT.